The rows below give T cell receptor beta chains drawn from one sample of a study of patients and donors after allogeneic stem cell transplantation. TCRdb independently ran MiXCR on the RT-PCR reads; one entry per CDR3 protein. Among 390,000 or so distinct CDR3 sequences, 16% were seen once, and the ten largest hold less than 8%. Material: blood, either unsorted or a sorted T cell fraction (not recorded which). The receptors shown here come from a human donor who was either an allogeneic HSCT recipient or a stem cell or donor lymphocyte infusion donor (not recorded which). It is not recorded whose cells these are; they may come from a transplant donor. Each CDR3 is given with its conserved first and last residue. The D gene is left open where the match is weak. Clone size is not always given. Where it is, it says once, few, many or a class for expanded clones.

d_gene: .
abundance: .
j_gene: TRBJ2-3
v_gene: TRBV2
CDR3nt: TGTGCCAGCAGATCCTGGACAGCCCTATCAGATACGCAGTATTTT
CDR3aa: CASRSWTALSDTQYF

d_gene: .
abundance: many
j_gene: TRBJ1-2
v_gene: TRBV12-3/TRBV12-4
CDR3nt: TGTGCCAGCAGTCATGGGCGTCAGCTCTATGGCTACACCTTC
CDR3aa: CASSHGRQLYGYTF

d_gene: TRBD2
abundance: few
j_gene: TRBJ2-2
v_gene: TRBV24-1
CDR3nt: TGTGCCACCAGTGATTTGGGACTAGAGAACACCGGGGAGCTGTTTTTT
CDR3aa: CATSDLGLENTGELFF

d_gene: .
abundance: few
j_gene: TRBJ2-7
v_gene: TRBV20-1
CDR3nt: TGCAGTGCCCCTAAAGCCTACGAGCAGTACTTC
CDR3aa: CSAPKAYEQYF

d_gene: TRBD2
abundance: .
j_gene: TRBJ2-3
v_gene: TRBV7-3
CDR3nt: TGTGCCAGCAGCTCCTTAGCGGGGCGCACAGATACGCAGTATTTT
CDR3aa: CASSSLAGRTDTQYF

d_gene: TRBD1
abundance: .
j_gene: TRBJ1-2
v_gene: TRBV20-1
CDR3nt: TGCAGTGCTAGGGACGACAGGGTAAATGGCTACACCTTC
CDR3aa: CSARDDRVNGYTF

d_gene: .
abundance: .
j_gene: TRBJ1-4
v_gene: TRBV5-1
CDR3nt: TGCGCCAGCAGCTCGGGTCGCGTTAATGAAAAACTGTTTTTT
CDR3aa: CASSSGRVNEKLFF

d_gene: TRBD1
abundance: many
j_gene: TRBJ2-7
v_gene: TRBV4-3
CDR3nt: TGCGCCAGCAGTCAGACAGGGGCGGCCACATCCTACGAGCAGTACTTC
CDR3aa: CASSQTGAATSYEQYF

d_gene: TRBD2
abundance: few
j_gene: TRBJ2-7
v_gene: TRBV5-1
CDR3nt: TGCGCCAGCAGCTTGGCCGTAGCGGGAGGGCCGGGAGAGCAGTACTTC
CDR3aa: CASSLAVAGGPGEQYF

d_gene: .
abundance: few
j_gene: TRBJ2-4
v_gene: TRBV11-2
CDR3nt: TGTGCCAGCAAAGTGGGGCCTCCCAAAAACATTCAGTACTTC
CDR3aa: CASKVGPPKNIQYF

d_gene: .
abundance: .
j_gene: TRBJ2-7
v_gene: TRBV6-1
CDR3nt: TGTGCCAGCAGATGGAGCTACGAGCAGTACTTC
CDR3aa: CASRWSYEQYF

d_gene: .
abundance: many
j_gene: TRBJ1-2
v_gene: TRBV29-1
CDR3nt: TGCAGCGTTGAAGATCTGGCGGGCCAGCATGGCTACACCTTC
CDR3aa: CSVEDLAGQHGYTF

d_gene: .
abundance: few
j_gene: TRBJ2-6
v_gene: TRBV4-2
CDR3nt: TGTGCCAGCAGCCAAGAGGGAGGTGGGGCCAACGTCCTGACTTTC
CDR3aa: CASSQEGGGANVLTF

d_gene: .
abundance: .
j_gene: TRBJ1-1
v_gene: TRBV5-6
CDR3nt: TGTGCCAGCAGCTTGGTCGGTAGGACAGCCGGTGAAGCTTTCTTT
CDR3aa: CASSLVGRTAGEAFF

d_gene: .
abundance: .
j_gene: TRBJ2-7
v_gene: TRBV27
CDR3nt: TGTGCCAGCAGTTTATTGGGGGCAAGGGAGCAGTACTTC
CDR3aa: CASSLLGAREQYF

d_gene: TRBD2
abundance: .
j_gene: TRBJ2-1
v_gene: TRBV19
CDR3nt: TGTGCCAGTAGTATAGGTTGGACTAGCGGGAGAATCTACAATGAGCAGTTCTTC
CDR3aa: CASSIGWTSGRIYNEQFF

d_gene: TRBD2
abundance: .
j_gene: TRBJ2-2
v_gene: TRBV6-5
CDR3nt: TGTGCCAGCAGTTCCCCCGGGGGGAGAGTTTTT
CDR3aa: CASSSPGGRVF

d_gene: .
abundance: many
j_gene: TRBJ1-1
v_gene: TRBV5-1
CDR3nt: TGCGCCAGCAGCTTGGAACCCGGGCAGCCAAACACTGAAGCTTTCTTT
CDR3aa: CASSLEPGQPNTEAFF

d_gene: .
abundance: .
j_gene: TRBJ1-1
v_gene: TRBV30
CDR3nt: TGTGCCTGGAGTGTAATATGGGTTCGGTATACTGAAGCTTTCTTT
CDR3aa: CAWSVIWVRYTEAFF

d_gene: TRBD1
abundance: .
j_gene: TRBJ2-4
v_gene: TRBV20-1
CDR3nt: TGCAGTGCTCTTAAGGGGGCTCAGTACTTC
CDR3aa: CSALKGAQYF

d_gene: .
abundance: .
j_gene: TRBJ2-1
v_gene: TRBV7-3
CDR3nt: TGTGCCAGCAGCTGTGAGGTCCAGAATGAGCAGTTCTTC
CDR3aa: CASSCEVQNEQFF

d_gene: .
abundance: few
j_gene: TRBJ2-5
v_gene: TRBV5-1
CDR3nt: TGCGCCAGCAGCTTGGGGGGGACACCAATTAAAGAGACCCAGTACTTC
CDR3aa: CASSLGGTPIKETQYF

d_gene: TRBD1
abundance: few
j_gene: TRBJ2-7
v_gene: TRBV11-1
CDR3nt: TGTGCCAGCAGCTCCAGAGCCTACAGGGGCAACGAGCAGTACTTC
CDR3aa: CASSSRAYRGNEQYF

d_gene: .
abundance: .
j_gene: TRBJ1-2
v_gene: TRBV27
CDR3nt: TGTGCCAGCAGACCGACGGCAATTAACTATGGCTACACCTTC
CDR3aa: CASRPTAINYGYTF

d_gene: .
abundance: many
j_gene: TRBJ2-2
v_gene: TRBV7-6
CDR3nt: TGTGCCAGCAGCTTTACGGTAGCGAACACCGGGGAGCTGTTTTTT
CDR3aa: CASSFTVANTGELFF

d_gene: .
abundance: few
j_gene: TRBJ2-1
v_gene: TRBV4-2
CDR3nt: TGTGCCAGCAGCCAAGAGAAGTACAATGAGCAGTTCTTC
CDR3aa: CASSQEKYNEQFF

d_gene: TRBD2
abundance: .
j_gene: TRBJ2-7
v_gene: TRBV4-3
CDR3nt: TGCGCCAGCAGCCAAGATCTTATCGGGGGGTCGCTAAAAATTTTCTACGAGCAGTACTTC
CDR3aa: CASSQDLIGGSLKIFYEQYF

d_gene: .
abundance: many
j_gene: TRBJ2-1
v_gene: TRBV12-3/TRBV12-4
CDR3nt: TGTGCCAGCAGGTTTTTCGGGGAGAAAGGCAATGAGCAGTTCTTC
CDR3aa: CASRFFGEKGNEQFF

d_gene: .
abundance: .
j_gene: TRBJ2-4
v_gene: TRBV2
CDR3nt: TGTGCCAGCCGGCGCGGGGCCAAAAACATTCAGTACTTC
CDR3aa: CASRRGAKNIQYF

d_gene: .
abundance: few
j_gene: TRBJ2-3
v_gene: TRBV7-2
CDR3nt: TGTGCCAGCAGCTTATATCAGGCTAAGACAGATACGCAGTATTTT
CDR3aa: CASSLYQAKTDTQYF

d_gene: .
abundance: few
j_gene: TRBJ2-6
v_gene: TRBV4-3
CDR3nt: TGCGCCAGCAGCCAAGATTTGGTATCTGGGGCCAACGTCCTGACTTTC
CDR3aa: CASSQDLVSGANVLTF

d_gene: .
abundance: .
j_gene: TRBJ2-7
v_gene: TRBV6-1
CDR3nt: TGTGCCAGCAGACCCCGGACAAGCCTAGACTACGAGCAGTACTTC
CDR3aa: CASRPRTSLDYEQYF

d_gene: .
abundance: .
j_gene: TRBJ2-7
v_gene: TRBV6-5
CDR3nt: TGTGCCAGCAGTTCCAGCGGCGAGCAGTACTTC
CDR3aa: CASSSSGEQYF

d_gene: .
abundance: .
j_gene: TRBJ2-1
v_gene: TRBV7-9
CDR3nt: TGTGCCAGCAGCTTAGCGCTGGGGGGCGCTCAGCAGTTCTTC
CDR3aa: CASSLALGGAQQFF

d_gene: .
abundance: .
j_gene: TRBJ2-2
v_gene: TRBV24-1
CDR3nt: TGTGCCACCATGTGGGCGAACACCGGGGAGCTGTTTTTT
CDR3aa: CATMWANTGELFF

d_gene: .
abundance: many
j_gene: TRBJ2-2
v_gene: TRBV24-1
CDR3nt: TGTGCCACCAGTGTTGAACTGCCTAGGGCCGGGGAGCTGTTTTTT
CDR3aa: CATSVELPRAGELFF

d_gene: .
abundance: few
j_gene: TRBJ1-3
v_gene: TRBV12-3/TRBV12-4
CDR3nt: TGTGCCAGCACCCCCTTAGTGGGAAACACCATATATTTT
CDR3aa: CASTPLVGNTIYF

d_gene: TRBD2
abundance: few
j_gene: TRBJ2-7
v_gene: TRBV12-3/TRBV12-4
CDR3nt: TGTGCCAGCAGTCCCTCCTTAGCGGGGAACGAGCAGTACTTC
CDR3aa: CASSPSLAGNEQYF

d_gene: TRBD2
abundance: few
j_gene: TRBJ2-2
v_gene: TRBV7-3
CDR3nt: TGTGCCAGCAGCTTAGGACTTGTGGGAGGGACCGGGGAGCTGTTTTTT
CDR3aa: CASSLGLVGGTGELFF

d_gene: TRBD1
abundance: few
j_gene: TRBJ1-1
v_gene: TRBV20-1
CDR3nt: TGCAGTGCTATAAGCCGGGACAGGGGCACTGAAGCTTTCTTT
CDR3aa: CSAISRDRGTEAFF

d_gene: TRBD1
abundance: .
j_gene: TRBJ2-7
v_gene: TRBV20-1
CDR3nt: TGCGGTGCTGGAAACGGGACAGGACCCTACGAGCAGTACTTC
CDR3aa: CGAGNGTGPYEQYF

d_gene: TRBD1
abundance: .
j_gene: TRBJ2-3
v_gene: TRBV10-3
CDR3nt: TGTGCCATCAGTGAGACCGACAGGGGCACAGATACGCATTATTTT
CDR3aa: CAISETDRGTDTHYF

d_gene: .
abundance: few
j_gene: TRBJ1-1
v_gene: TRBV6-1
CDR3nt: TGTGCCAGCAGTGCAGGGAAGAACACTGAAGCTTTCTTT
CDR3aa: CASSAGKNTEAFF

d_gene: .
abundance: .
j_gene: TRBJ1-2
v_gene: TRBV9
CDR3nt: TGTGCCAGCAGCGTAACAGGCACCCCCATAGGAGGCTACACCTTC
CDR3aa: CASSVTGTPIGGYTF

d_gene: TRBD2
abundance: many
j_gene: TRBJ2-1
v_gene: TRBV7-7
CDR3nt: TGTGCTAGCAGCCCGTCCAGCGGGGGTCACAATGAGCAGTTCTTC
CDR3aa: CASSPSSGGHNEQFF

d_gene: .
abundance: .
j_gene: TRBJ2-5
v_gene: TRBV12-3/TRBV12-4
CDR3nt: TGTGCCAGCAGCCACCGACTCAAGGGAGAGACCCAGTACTTC
CDR3aa: CASSHRLKGETQYF

d_gene: .
abundance: many
j_gene: TRBJ2-1
v_gene: TRBV12-3/TRBV12-4
CDR3nt: TGTGCCAGCAGTTTAACCAGGGCCCATGAGCAGTTCTTC
CDR3aa: CASSLTRAHEQFF

d_gene: TRBD2
abundance: .
j_gene: TRBJ2-7
v_gene: TRBV4-2
CDR3nt: TGTGCCAGCAGCCAAGGGGGCGGGGGACCCTACGAGCAGTACTTC
CDR3aa: CASSQGGGGPYEQYF

d_gene: .
abundance: .
j_gene: TRBJ2-7
v_gene: TRBV12-3/TRBV12-4
CDR3nt: TGTGCCAGCAGTTTTGAACTAGGGTACGAGCAGTACTTC
CDR3aa: CASSFELGYEQYF

d_gene: .
abundance: .
j_gene: TRBJ1-6
v_gene: TRBV12-3/TRBV12-4
CDR3nt: TGTGCCAGCAGCCCGGACCGGTTAAATTCACCCCTCCACTTT
CDR3aa: CASSPDRLNSPLHF

d_gene: .
abundance: few
j_gene: TRBJ1-4
v_gene: TRBV10-2
CDR3nt: TGCGCCAGCAGTGGGCGGGCCCCTAATGAAAAACTGTTTTTT
CDR3aa: CASSGRAPNEKLFF

d_gene: TRBD2
abundance: .
j_gene: TRBJ2-7
v_gene: TRBV18
CDR3nt: TGTGCCAGCTCACCGAACGGGAGGACGAACTACGAGCAGTACTTC
CDR3aa: CASSPNGRTNYEQYF

d_gene: .
abundance: .
j_gene: TRBJ2-2
v_gene: TRBV12-3/TRBV12-4
CDR3nt: TGTGCCAGCAGTTACGAAGAGGACACCGGGGAGCTGTTTTTT
CDR3aa: CASSYEEDTGELFF

d_gene: .
abundance: many
j_gene: TRBJ2-7
v_gene: TRBV12-3/TRBV12-4
CDR3nt: TGTGCCAGCAGTTTATTGGTACAGCAGTACTTC
CDR3aa: CASSLLVQQYF

d_gene: .
abundance: many
j_gene: TRBJ1-1
v_gene: TRBV29-1
CDR3nt: TGCAGCGTTGTGCGACAGATGAACACTGAAGCTTTCTTT
CDR3aa: CSVVRQMNTEAFF